Presented here are 20 T cell receptor beta chains from one specimen sequenced in a study of regulatory T cells in long-lasting Graves disease (dated by TCRdb to the early 2020s). The library was produced with multiplex PCR. The sample was run on an Illumina HiSeq 4000. To build TCR beta libraries, CDR3 regions were amplified by Arm-PCR using iRepertoire HTBI primers. The public reads were quality trimmed at Q25 with fastp and then assembled into clones with MiXCR by TCRdb, keeping productive beta chains. Rows merge per CDR3 protein into single entries with the most common DNA and genes. Within this sample are about 470,000 distinct CDR3 sequences, with 20% to 25% of them counted one time only. The ten largest account for 7.1% of the sample. The time point label for this specimen denotes: persistent/refractory GD, antithyroid drugs over 5 years with positive TRAb. RNA was extracted from PBMCs in TRIzol for both TCR sequencing and RNA sequencing.

The sequencing used peripheral blood mononuclear cells (PBMCs), collected when the disease was refractory, from a patient treated with antithyroid drugs. The receptors were sampled from a female donor with Graves disease.

This clonotype has just one count. This rearrangement joins TRBV5-6 to TRBJ1-2, with no clear D. This CDR3 is built from 14 residues. Trimming shortened V by 2 bases and J by 4 bases, and 12 bases separated the two germline ends. Germline loops: CDR1 SGHDT, CDR2 YYEEEE. The CDR3 reads CASSLLADVYGYTF. CDR3 sequence (DNA): TGTGCCAGCAGCTTATTGGCAGACGTCTATGGCTACACCTTC.

A word on this clonotype: An end of the junction differs from the germline gene, which may be a read error. The rearrangement joins TRBV5-1 to TRBJ1-4; no reliable D call. In germline, CDR1 is SGHRS, CDR2 YFSETQ. This CDR3 comprises 14 residues. CDR3 nucleotide sequence: TGCACCAGCAGCTTGGAACCAACTAATGAAAAACCGTTTTTT. Its protein is CTSSLEPTNEKPFF.

This clonotype was picked up many times. This sequence joins TRBV24-1 and TRBJ1-5; D might be TRBD1 (6 bases). With 4 bases removed from V and 4 bases from J, the gap between germline ends came to 13 bases. This CDR3 has 15 amino acids. The germline gives CDR1 KGHDR, CDR2 SFDVKD. Here the CDR3 DNA reads TGTGCCACCAGTGAAGGGGGACTTGGGAATCAGCCCCAGCATTTT. This sequence encodes CATSEGGLGNQPQHF.

This clonotype came up a few times. V usage is TRBV6-2 or TRBV6-3 and J usage is TRBJ2-4; D is ambiguous. This CDR3 comprises 15 residues. Per the germline V gene, CDR1 is MNHEY and CDR2 is SVGEGT. V lost 0 bases to trimming and J lost 7 bases, with 13 bases between them. The CDR3 nucleotides are TGTGCCAGCAGTTACTCCAGGTGGCCCCCGAACATTCAGTACTTC. Translation: CASSYSRWPPNIQYF.

There are a few counts of this clonotype. This rearrangement joins TRBV29-1 to TRBJ1-2, with D possibly being TRBD1 (5 bases). The CDR3 contains 12 residues. Trimming cost V 2 bases and J 6 bases, with 10 bases left between them. Germline loops: CDR1 SQVTM, CDR2 ANQGSEA. The CDR3 loop reads CSVELQGNGYTF. The CDR3 DNA follows: TGCAGCGTTGAATTGCAGGGAAATGGCTACACCTTC.

This clonotype was seen more than once but under ten times. This chain joins TRBV20-1 and TRBJ2-7, with D perhaps matching TRBD1 (6 bases). V lost 2 bases and J lost 2, with 13 bases in between. The CDR3 spans 14 residues. The germline gives CDR1 DFQATT, CDR2 SNEGSKA (reference sequence). The CDR3 region is CSARIQGEAYEQYF. In DNA form, the CDR3 reads TGCAGTGCTAGAATACAGGGAGAGGCCTACGAGCAGTACTTC.

This clonotype turned up a few times. The V call is TRBV20-1, the J call TRBJ1-1; D is unresolved. Trimming removed 1 base at V and 1 base at J, with 7 bases between. This CDR3 is 13 amino acids long. The germline gives CDR1 DFQATT, CDR2 SNEGSKA (reference sequence). CDR3 in amino acids: CSARAPGNTEAFF. CDR3 sequence (DNA): TGCAGTGCTAGAGCGCCCGGGAACACTGAAGCTTTCTTT.

To note about this clonotype: This clone may be a read error of a much larger clone one base away. The J gene is TRBJ2-4, the V gene TRBV2; D unresolved. With 5 bases removed from V and 0 bases from J, the gap between germline ends came to 17 bases. Per the germline V gene, CDR1 is SNHLY and CDR2 is FYNNEI. The CDR3 is 17 residues long. CDR3 protein: CASSYGSSFIAKNIQYF. The CDR3 DNA reads as TGTGCCAGCAGTTACGGTTCAAGTTTTATAGCCAAAAACATTCAGTACTTC.

The table lists this clonotype with many counts. The V gene is TRBV28, the J gene TRBJ1-2; possible D gene TRBD1, 6 bases. This CDR3 has 15 residues. Germline loops: CDR1 MDHEN, CDR2 SYDVKM. V gave up 7 bases and J gave up 3 bases, with 18 bases separating them. The CDR3: CASTDAPGAHYGYTF. In DNA, the CDR3 is TGTGCCAGCACCGACGCCCCAGGGGCTCACTATGGCTACACCTTC.

The chain employs TRBV7-9 and TRBJ2-2; no clear D. Germline-derived CDR1 and CDR2 are SEHNR and FQNEAQ (reference sequence). Trimming removed 6 bases at V and 5 bases at J, with 10 bases between. There are 13 residues in the CDR3. The CDR3 here is CASRPDGTGELFF. The CDR3 DNA sequence: TGTGCCAGCAGGCCTGATGGGACCGGGGAGCTGTTTTTT.

The chain links TRBV19 to TRBJ1-3; D is uncertain. CDR3 length equals 16 residues. Germline V lookup: CDR1 LNHDA, CDR2 SQIVND (reference sequence). V was trimmed by 5 bases and J by 0 bases, leaving 14 bases between them. Written as DNA, the CDR3 is TGTGCCAGTAGTTCGGGCACCTACAGCTCTGGAAACACCATATATTTT. Its protein product is CASSSGTYSSGNTIYF. Based on the CDR3 plus reference TRBV19 and TRBJ1-3, the full variable domain is DGGITQSPKYLFRKEGQNVTLSCEQNLNHDAMYWYRQDPGQGLRLIYYSQIVNDFQKGDIAEGYSVSREKKESFPLTVTSAQKNPTAFYLCASSSGTYSSGNTIYFGEGSWLTVV.

This clonotype was detected only a few times. The chain has TRBV5-4 and TRBJ2-7; D might be TRBD1 or TRBD2, each matching 5 bases. V was clipped by 4 bases and J by 1 base, with 18 bases between them. CDR3 size: 16 residues. Germline-derived CDR1 and CDR2 are SGHNT and YYREEE (reference sequence). Written as DNA, the CDR3 is TGTGCCAGCAGCATCAGGGACGAGGAATTTTCCTACGAGCAGTACTTC. Protein product: CASSIRDEEFSYEQYF.

This chain connects TRBV14 to TRBJ1-4; D gene ambiguous. Germline lookup yields CDR1 SGHDN and CDR2 FVKESK. The CDR3 runs to 14 residues. V shed 3 bases and J shed 6 bases, with 11 bases lying between them. CDR3 sequence (DNA): TGTGCCAGCAGCCATCCTCGGTACGATGAAAAACTGTTTTTT. Translating gives CASSHPRYDEKLFF.

This clonotype was counted many times. The CDR3 loop reads CASSTGFDQPQHF. DNA of the CDR3: TGTGCCAGCAGTACAGGGTTTGATCAGCCCCAGCATTTT. This chain links TRBV7-8 with TRBJ1-5; the D gene is possibly TRBD1 (6 bases). The CDR3 consists of 13 residues. Trimming pared 6 bases from V and 5 bases from J, leaving 11 bases between. Germline assignment: CDR1 SGHVS and CDR2 FQNEAQ.

V is TRBV4-2 and J is TRBJ2-3, with TRBD2 matching over 7 bases. Germline V gene sequence: CDR1 LGHNA, CDR2 YNFKEQ. This CDR3 spans 17 amino acids. With V trimmed by 2 bases and J by 2 bases, 10 bases remained unmatched. CDR3 nucleotide sequence: TGTGCCAGCAGCCAAAGCGGGGCGGTTCTCCTCACAGATACGCAGTATTTT. Its protein is CASSQSGAVLLTDTQYF.

This clonotype came up a few times. The chain couples TRBV7-9 to TRBJ2-7; D may be TRBD2 (6 bases). V lost 1 base and J lost 4, with 11 bases in between. The germline CDR1 and CDR2 sequences are SEHNR and FQNEAQ (reference sequence). The CDR3 loop spans 14 amino acids. CDR3 in DNA: TGTGCCAGCAGCTTAGAAGCAGGGAGGTACGAGCAGTACTTC. This encodes CASSLEAGRYEQYF.

Only one count was recorded for this clonotype. This sequence joins TRBV25-1 and TRBJ2-1; no clear D gene. Germline assignment: CDR1 MGHDK and CDR2 SYGVNS. V shed 6 bases and J shed 6 bases, with 15 bases lying between them. The CDR3 loop spans 14 amino acids. The CDR3 DNA sequence: TGTGCCAGCAGGCAATCTTACGGATTCAATGAGCAGTTCTTC. Its translation is CASRQSYGFNEQFF.

This rearrangement joins TRBV19 to TRBJ2-4; 10 positions match TRBD1. Germline CDR1 reads LNHDA; CDR2 reads SQIVND (reference sequence). The CDR3 loop spans 15 amino acids. Trimming removed 7 bases from V and 1 base from J; junction bases left unmatched: 4. The CDR3: CASTDRGVAKNIQYF. The DNA of the CDR3 is TGTGCCAGTACGGACAGGGGGGTGGCCAAAAACATTCAGTACTTC.

This clonotype was seen ten or more times. This sequence joins TRBV28 and TRBJ1-2; perhaps TRBD1 as D (6 bases). V lost 3 bases, J lost 0 bases, and 14 bases lay in between. Looked up from germline, CDR1 is MDHEN and CDR2 is SYDVKM. The CDR3 has 16 amino acids. The CDR3 sequence: CASSFGGAQTNYGYTF. CDR3 in DNA: TGTGCCAGCAGTTTCGGGGGGGCCCAGACTAACTATGGCTACACCTTC.

This clonotype was observed at least ten times. The chain employs TRBV6-5 and TRBJ2-5; maybe TRBD2 (5 bases). Germline assignment: CDR1 MNHEY and CDR2 SVGAGI. V gave up 0 bases and J gave up 9 bases, with 14 bases separating them. The CDR3 length is 14 residues. DNA for the CDR3: TGTGCCAGCAGTTACTCGAGGGCTATTCAAGCCCAGTACTTC. Translation: CASSYSRAIQAQYF.